The text below deals with one TCR beta chain. In its sample, this clone was seen a few times. Its cognate antigen has yet to be identified. No base quality information exists; no much larger clone differs at one position. The CDR3 sequence holds 15 residues, the cysteine and phenylalanine included. Left in the record is the CDR3 DNA by itself, 45 bases read in frame from the first base. Receptor amplification or capture employed the immunoSEQ multiplex PCR assay. Entries here come from immuneACCESS through TCRdb and include only in-frame sequences with V and J called. Some clones fail to appear in such tables; in the studies checked, an unresolved V gene covers under half of the shortfall, and the cause of the remainder is unknown. Counted in this sample were about 68,000 clones; 92% of them appeared once. About 1.5% of the sample is held by the ten biggest clonotypes. The record originates from a study of T cell changes during pregnancy in multiple sclerosis (dated by TCRdb to the late 2010s). A note on the overall study: The study looked at changes in the T cell repertoire across pregnancy in women with multiple sclerosis.

The specimen was peripheral blood, collected in the second trimester of pregnancy. The TCR sequence derives from a female donor in good health, enrolled as a control in a pregnancy study. Recombination joined TRBV21-1 with TRBJ1-5; no DNA check was done on the table's D call, TRBD1. TRBV21-1 is a recognized pseudogene. The CDR3 corresponds to CASSKHQYSNQPQHF. Read as DNA, the sequence is TGTGCCAGCAGCAAACACCAGTATAGCAATCAGCCCCAGCATTTT.